Sequencing of this T cell receptor (beta chain) was carried out in a study of metastatic and nonmetastatic thyroid tumors. Germline loops: CDR1 MNHNS, CDR2 SASEGT. The CDR3 length is 15 residues. V lost 4 bases, J lost 1 base, and 8 bases lay in between. All patients reached thyroid surgery having received no treatment beforehand. TCRdb ran MiXCR on the PCR reads. The data show about 33,000 clones, 18% seen once. The sample taken for sequencing was blood. The chain employs TRBV6-1 and TRBJ2-6; D not resolved. This clonotype was obtained from a male donor with papillary thyroid cancer or a benign thyroid nodule (not recorded which). Some clones in this sample may be carry-over from other donors' samples. The CDR3: CASSVSSSGANVLTF. In nucleotides, the CDR3 is TGTGCCAGCAGTGTTTCTTCGTCTGGGGCCAACGTCCTGACTTTC.